The 26 T cell receptor beta chains below all came from one sample that was sequenced in a study of graft-versus-host responses after intestinal transplantation. Using immunoSEQ multiplex PCR, the repertoire was profiled, and TCRdb retains in-frame clones only, with some absent. The sample shows under 90,000 clones, around 92% of them seen only once. Sample: PBMCs, taken 98 days after intestinal transplantation. These TCRs come from a human patient who received an intestinal transplant, so some T cells may come from the graft donor.

The rearrangement links TRBV5-4 to TRBJ2-3; D is possibly TRBD2 (7 bases). This CDR3 is built from 15 residues. The germline V gene has CDR1 SGHNT and CDR2 YYREEE (reference sequence). V lost 2 bases, J lost 5 bases, and 15 bases lay in between. The CDR3 coding sequence is TGTGCCAGCAGCTTCTACGGGGGGCCCGGAGATACGCAGTATTTT. Amino acids: CASSFYGGPGDTQYF.

The CDR3 protein is CASSPFVGGKGYTF. For the CDR3, the DNA is TGTGCCAGTAGCCCCTTTGTAGGTGGAAAGGGCTACACCTTC. The V call is TRBV19, the J call TRBJ1-2; no definite D call. V was cut by 6 bases and J by 8 bases, with 19 bases left in between. This CDR3 contains 14 residues. The V gene's germline CDR1 is LNHDA and CDR2 SQIVND (reference sequence).

The rearrangement uses TRBV28 and TRBJ2-7, with D unresolved. Trimming took off 7 bases at V and 0 bases at J, with 16 bases between the two ends. The CDR3 length is 15 residues. CDR1 and CDR2 from the germline V gene are MDHEN and SYDVKM. In nucleotides, the CDR3 is TGTGCCAGCAAGTGCAGCAGGCCTAGCTCCTACGAGCAGTACTTC. Translated: CASKCSRPSSYEQYF.

The chain couples TRBV19 to TRBJ1-5; 7 nucleotides align to TRBD1. The CDR3 is made up of 14 amino acids. With V trimmed by 5 bases and J by 3 bases, 4 bases remained unmatched. Per germline, CDR1 LNHDA and CDR2 SQIVND (reference sequence). In DNA form, the CDR3 reads TGTGCCAGTAGTCTGACAGGGACCAATCAGCCCCAGCATTTT. This translates into CASSLTGTNQPQHF.

The chain's CDR3 is CASSPQKTSGGAQHYNEQFF. In nucleotides, the CDR3 is TGTGCCAGCAGCCCTCAAAAGACTAGCGGGGGGGCCCAACACTACAATGAGCAGTTCTTC. This chain uses TRBV4-2 with TRBJ2-1, with TRBD2 matching 14 bases. V lost 4 bases to trimming and J lost 3 bases; unmatched junction nucleotides: 14. The CDR3 has 20 residues. Germline CDR1 reads LGHNA; CDR2 reads YNFKEQ.

This sequence joins TRBV15 and TRBJ2-4, with D uncertain. Looked up from germline, CDR1 is LNHNV and CDR2 is YYDKDF (reference sequence). The germline V and J ends were trimmed by 5 bases and 4 bases, with 12 bases remaining between them. The CDR3 has 14 residues. As DNA, the CDR3 is TGTGCCACCAGCCTGGACGGATATAAAAACATTCAGTACTTC. Translation gives CATSLDGYKNIQYF.

This rearrangement joins TRBV2 to TRBJ2-7, with D uncertain. The CDR3 is made up of 14 amino acids. Germline values: CDR1 SNHLY, CDR2 FYNNEI. Trimming took 3 bases from V and 0 from J, leaving 9 bases between them. The CDR3 sequence is CASSEGSHSYEQYF. CDR3 in DNA: TGTGCCAGCAGTGAGGGAAGCCACTCCTACGAGCAGTACTTC.

This chain joins TRBV2 and TRBJ2-4; D could derive from TRBD1 or TRBD2 (5 bases each). Trimming removed 6 bases from V and 0 bases from J, with 18 bases in between. Germline V gives CDR1 SNHLY, CDR2 FYNNEI. This CDR3 has 17 residues. The CDR3 region has the DNA TGTGCCAGCAGCTGGGGGTGGGAGCTACTAGCCAAAAACATTCAGTACTTC. As protein: CASSWGWELLAKNIQYF.

The chain uses TRBV10-3 and TRBJ2-7; D may be TRBD2 (5 bases). CDR1 and CDR2 (germline): ENHRY, SYGVKD. CDR3 length: 13 amino acids. V was trimmed by 2 bases and J by 4 bases, leaving 9 bases between them. Written as DNA, the CDR3 is TGTGCCATCAGTGAGGCCAGAGGGTACGAGCAGTACTTC. Translation: CAISEARGYEQYF.

The chain recombines TRBV9 with TRBJ2-1, with 7 positions matching TRBD2. CDR1 and CDR2 (germline): SGDLS, YYNGEE. The CDR3 totals 12 residues. The V and J ends lost 2 bases and 7 bases, in that order; junction bases with no gene match: 0. The CDR3 loop reads CASSVSGNEQFF. CDR3 nucleotide sequence: TGTGCCAGCAGCGTTAGCGGGAATGAGCAGTTCTTC.

The chain combines TRBV10-2 with TRBJ1-4; D is unclear. This CDR3 comprises 13 residues. V was pared by 2 bases and J by 7 bases, with 8 bases between. CDR1 is WSHSY and CDR2 is SAAADI in the germline V gene. The CDR3 nucleotides are TGCGCCAGCAGTGAGATGGCTGCTGAAAAACTGTTTTTT. This codes for CASSEMAAEKLFF.

This clone was seen a handful of times. This chain links TRBV4-1 with TRBJ2-7; 13 nucleotides match TRBD2. The CDR3 sequence is 14 residues long. V was clipped by 6 bases and J by 3 bases; unmatched bases: 2. The V gene's germline CDR1 is MGHRA and CDR2 YSYEKL. CDR3 in amino acids: CASSRTSGSYEQYF. In DNA, the CDR3 is TGCGCCAGCAGTCGGACTAGCGGGAGCTACGAGCAGTACTTC.

V gene TRBV19 combines with J gene TRBJ1-1; possibly TRBD1 for D (5 bases). V was pared by 3 bases and J by 5 bases, with 13 bases between. The CDR3 covers 14 residues. Germline loops: CDR1 LNHDA, CDR2 SQIVND (reference sequence). Written as DNA, the CDR3 is TGTGCCAGTAGTATTAATCCAGGGCGGACTGAAGCTTTCTTT. This gives the protein CASSINPGRTEAFF.

V gene TRBV30 combines with J gene TRBJ2-1, with D perhaps TRBD1 or TRBD2 (7 bases each). Germline loops: CDR1 GTSNPN, CDR2 SVGIG (reference sequence). This CDR3 spans 13 amino acids. Trimming stripped 1 base from V and 9 bases from J, with 13 bases between. The CDR3 region has the DNA TGTGCCTGGAGTGCCCTCAGGGGGGGTGAGCAGTTCTTC. Translated: CAWSALRGGEQFF.

This chain uses TRBV5-1 with TRBJ2-3, with a tentative D call TRBD2 (6 bases). V shed 5 bases and J shed 2 bases, with 21 bases lying between them. This CDR3 has 17 amino acids. Germline loops: CDR1 SGHRS, CDR2 YFSETQ. DNA for the CDR3: TGCGCCAGCAGTTGGGGTGGACCCGGGGGATACACAGATACGCAGTATTTT. It codes for CASSWGGPGGYTDTQYF.

The J gene is TRBJ2-7, the V gene TRBV5-6; maybe TRBD2 (5 bases). CDR1 is SGHDT and CDR2 is YYEEEE in the germline V gene. There are 12 residues in the CDR3. Trimming shortened V by 0 bases and J by 7 bases, and 8 bases separated the two germline ends. CDR3 coding DNA: TGTGCCAGCAGCTTGGACTCGGGAGAGCAGTACTTC. It yields the protein CASSLDSGEQYF. Full variable domain (remainder filled in from reference TRBV5-6 and TRBJ2-7): DAGVTQSPTHLIKTRGQQVTLRCSPKSGHDTVSWYQQALGQGPQFIFQYYEEEERQRGNFPDRFSGHQFPNYSSELNVNALLLGDSALYLCASSLDSGEQYFGPGTRLTVT.

V usage is TRBV6-6 and J usage is TRBJ2-2; D uncertain. Germline V gene sequence: CDR1 MNHNY, CDR2 SVGAGI (reference sequence). This CDR3 is built from 14 residues. Trimming took off 2 bases at V and 6 bases at J, with 10 bases between the two ends. The CDR3 sequence: CASSYMWDPGELFF. The CDR3 bases are TGTGCCAGCAGTTACATGTGGGATCCCGGGGAGCTGTTTTTT.

The rearrangement links TRBV6-5 to TRBJ2-1, with 9 bases that match TRBD1. Trimming removed 0 bases from V and 8 bases from J; junction bases left unmatched: 8. CDR1 is MNHEY and CDR2 is SVGAGI in the germline V gene. The CDR3 has 16 amino acids. The CDR3 loop reads CASSYSATGGYDEQFF. CDR3 coding DNA: TGTGCCAGCAGTTACTCGGCGACAGGGGGATATGATGAGCAGTTCTTC.

CDR3 in DNA: TGTGCCAGCAGCCAAGCCCTGGACATCTCTGGAAACACCATATATTTT. Translating it yields CASSQALDISGNTIYF. The V call is TRBV14, the J call TRBJ1-3; D is possibly TRBD1 (5 bases). V shed 1 base and J shed 0 bases, with 10 bases lying between them. Per the germline V gene, CDR1 is SGHDN and CDR2 is FVKESK. CDR3 length equals 16 residues.

The rearrangement uses TRBV5-1 and TRBJ1-1, with D maybe TRBD1 (6 bases). Trimming stripped 4 bases from V and 2 bases from J, with 18 bases between. Germline lookup yields CDR1 SGHRS and CDR2 YFSETQ. This CDR3 has 16 amino acids. CDR3: CASSPQMTGGNTEAFF. The DNA for the CDR3 is TGCGCCAGCAGCCCTCAGATGACAGGAGGCAACACTGAAGCTTTCTTT.

V gene TRBV6-6 combines with J gene TRBJ2-3, with 7 nucleotides matching TRBD1. CDR3 size: 14 residues. CDR1 MNHNY and CDR2 SVGAGI come from the germline V gene (reference sequence). V lost 4 bases and J lost 5; bases outside the gene matches: 6. The CDR3 loop reads CASSFSTGQDTQYF. For the CDR3, the DNA is TGTGCCAGCAGTTTTTCGACAGGGCAAGATACGCAGTATTTT.

To note about this clone: The same CDR3 can be traced to other DNA sequences in this sample. This sequence joins TRBV6-5 and TRBJ1-1; no clear D. Deletions cut 2 bases from V and 0 bases from J, with 4 bases between. The CDR3 contains 13 residues. The V gene's germline CDR1 is MNHEY and CDR2 SVGAGI. CDR3 in amino acids: CASSYRVNTEAFF. CDR3 sequence (DNA): TGTGCCAGCAGTTACAGAGTGAACACTGAAGCTTTCTTT.

The chain links TRBV10-3 to TRBJ2-7, with 7 nucleotides matching TRBD1. The trim removed 0 bases at V and 4 bases at J, leaving 9 bases unmatched. Germline assignment: CDR1 ENHRY and CDR2 SYGVKD. The CDR3 runs 16 residues. The CDR3 DNA follows: TGTGCCATCAGTGAGTCGACCTGGACAGGCCCGTACGAGCAGTACTTC. It is translated as CAISESTWTGPYEQYF.

This chain joins TRBV9 and TRBJ2-1; no reliable D call. In germline, CDR1 is SGDLS, CDR2 YYNGEE. This CDR3 has 13 residues. V was shortened by 0 bases and J by 9 bases, with 10 bases between the two germline ends. The CDR3 region is CASSVAVVGEQFF. CDR3 nucleotides: TGTGCCAGCAGCGTAGCCGTAGTTGGTGAGCAGTTCTTC.

The chain links TRBV11-3 to TRBJ2-7; 11 nucleotides agree with TRBD2. This CDR3 region has 14 residues. Germline V gene data show CDR1 as SGHNT and CDR2 as YENEEA. The junction had 7 bases not matched to a gene; V was cut back by 5 bases and J by 7 bases. Here the CDR3 DNA reads TGTGCCAGCAGCATTAGCGGGGGGGCAGGAGAGCAGTACTTC. Amino acid sequence: CASSISGGAGEQYF.

The J gene is TRBJ2-5, the V gene TRBV19; TRBD1 matches 9 bases. CDR3 length: 20 amino acids. V lost 2 bases to trimming and J lost 2 bases; unmatched junction nucleotides: 18. Germline V gives CDR1 LNHDA, CDR2 SQIVND (reference sequence). In DNA form, the CDR3 reads TGTGCCAGTAGTATACCCGACAGGGGGAAATCCGCCGGGGAACAAGAGACCCAGTACTTC. This codes for CASSIPDRGKSAGEQETQYF.